This T cell receptor beta chain was obtained from a study of cytomegalovirus exposure and HLA in healthy donors. Concerning this clone itself: Its specificity is not known.

The study ran its PCR with 60 Vbeta and 13 Jbeta primers. Generated by immunoSEQ multiplex PCR, the TCRdb table keeps only in-frame clones and is missing some. The table includes around 200,000 clones, approximately 85% detected once. Study-wide results and caveats: Common viral pathogens (according to a later analysis) appeared linked to several of the most significant clusters.

Sequences were obtained from PBMCs. The receptor's source is a woman between 45 and 65 years old in good health and CMV-seronegative.

CDR3 loop: CASSLVGEQYF. CDR3 DNA sequence: TGTGCCAGCAGTTTGGTCGGCGAGCAGTACTTC. The chain combines TRBV28 with TRBJ2-7; D remains unclear. This CDR3 contains 11 residues. V lost 3 bases and J 6 bases, leaving 6 bases between the germline ends. Germline V CDR1 and CDR2: MDHEN, SYDVKM.